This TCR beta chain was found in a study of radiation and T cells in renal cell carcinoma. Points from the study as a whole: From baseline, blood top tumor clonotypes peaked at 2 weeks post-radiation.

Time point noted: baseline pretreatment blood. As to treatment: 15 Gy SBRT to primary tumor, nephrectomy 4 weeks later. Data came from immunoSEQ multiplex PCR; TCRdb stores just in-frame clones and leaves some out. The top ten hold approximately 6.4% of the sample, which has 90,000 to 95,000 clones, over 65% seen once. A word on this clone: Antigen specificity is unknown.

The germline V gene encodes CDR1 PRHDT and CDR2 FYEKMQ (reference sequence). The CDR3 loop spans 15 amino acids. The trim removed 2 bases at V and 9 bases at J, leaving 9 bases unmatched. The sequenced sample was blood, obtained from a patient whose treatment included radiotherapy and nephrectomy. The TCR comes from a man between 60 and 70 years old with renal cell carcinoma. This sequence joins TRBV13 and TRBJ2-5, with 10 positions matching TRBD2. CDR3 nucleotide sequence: TGTGCCAGCAGCTTACGGTTCAGCGGGAGGGAGGCCCAGTACTTC. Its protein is CASSLRFSGREAQYF.